A single sample is the source of the 27 T cell receptor beta chains below, sequenced in a study of CD8 T cells in ankylosing spondylitis. Study-wide results and limits: A TCR beta motif made of several highly homologous variants seemed typical of ankylosing spondylitis blood.

Each CDR3 protein is one row after TCRdb ran MiXCR on the 5' RACE reads. The sample consists of 800,000 to 900,000 distinct CDR3 sequences, around 11% of them appearing once. No antigens are known for them. Sequencing input: blood, either unsorted or a sorted T cell fraction (not recorded which). The origin of the receptors is a male donor with ankylosing spondylitis.

This chain joins TRBV5-1 and TRBJ2-4; 7 nucleotides agree with TRBD2. Germline assignment: CDR1 SGHRS and CDR2 YFSETQ. The ends lost 6 bases at V and 6 bases at J; junction bases unmatched: 6. The CDR3 runs to 13 residues. The CDR3 region has the DNA TGCGCCAGCAAGAGGGAGGGTTTAAACATTCAGTACTTC. This sequence encodes CASKREGLNIQYF. Looking up the rest from reference TRBV5-1 and TRBJ2-4 gives the full variable domain: KAGVTQTPRYLIKTRGQQVTLSCSPISGHRSVSWYQQTPGQGLQFLFEYFSETQRNKGNFPGRFSGRQFSNSRSEMNVSTLELGDSALYLCASKREGLNIQYFGAGTRLSVL.

This rearrangement joins TRBV5-1 to TRBJ2-1; 7 nucleotides match TRBD1. From germline, CDR1 is SGHRS and CDR2 YFSETQ. The CDR3 has 13 residues. With 3 bases clipped from V and 5 bases from J, the junction kept 2 bases outside the gene matches. The CDR3 coding sequence is TGCGCCAGCAGCTCGACAGGGAACAATGAGCAGTTCTTC. It specifies CASSSTGNNEQFF.

This clonotype occurred many times. The chain is built from TRBV6-5 and TRBJ1-6; no clear D gene. The ends were cut back, 0 bases at V and 8 bases at J, with 11 bases in the middle. Germline V gives CDR1 MNHEY, CDR2 SVGAGI. This CDR3 contains 15 residues. CDR3 amino acids: CASSYSSLWDSPLHF. CDR3 coding DNA: TGTGCCAGCAGTTACTCGAGCCTATGGGATTCACCCCTCCACTTT.

This clonotype was counted many times. The V call is TRBV4-3, the J call TRBJ2-1; D is uncertain. CDR3 length: 13 residues. Germline loops: CDR1 LGHNA, CDR2 YSLEER. Trimming stripped 4 bases from V and 5 bases from J, with 9 bases between. CDR3 sequence (DNA): TGCGCCAGCAGCCGCTCATTGCACAATGAGCAGTTCTTC. Translation gives CASSRSLHNEQFF.

The rearrangement joins TRBV28 to TRBJ2-2; 12 nucleotides agree with TRBD2. The CDR3 spans 17 residues. Germline V gene sequence: CDR1 MDHEN, CDR2 SYDVKM. The junction had 5 bases not matched to a gene; V was cut back by 6 bases and J by 0 bases. CDR3 bases: TGTGCCAGCAGAGGGCTAGCGGGAGGGCCGAACACCGGGGAGCTGTTTTTT. Encoded protein: CASRGLAGGPNTGELFF.

This clonotype was observed at least ten times. This chain joins TRBV5-1 and TRBJ2-3; 7 nucleotides align to TRBD1. CDR3 length equals 14 residues. Germline V lookup: CDR1 SGHRS, CDR2 YFSETQ. The trim removed 0 bases at V and 3 bases at J, leaving 1 base unmatched. The CDR3 spells CASSLGTGTDTQYF. The CDR3 nucleotides are TGCGCCAGCAGCTTGGGGACAGGAACAGATACGCAGTATTTT.

This clonotype was detected a few times. The chain is built from TRBV20-1 and TRBJ2-1; D ambiguous. Germline assignment: CDR1 DFQATT and CDR2 SNEGSKA (reference sequence). The CDR3 is 14 residues long. The V end lost 3 bases, the J end lost 6 bases, and 15 bases lay between the germline ends. CDR3 amino acids: CSASPRTGVNEQFF. As DNA, the CDR3 is TGCAGTGCTAGCCCAAGGACCGGAGTCAATGAGCAGTTCTTC.

This chain uses TRBV6-5 with TRBJ2-5, with 7 positions matching TRBD1. V lost 2 bases, J lost 6 bases, and 9 bases stayed unmatched. The CDR3 is 15 residues long. Germline V lookup: CDR1 MNHEY, CDR2 SVGAGI. CDR3 in DNA: TGTGCCAGCAGTTACGGGACAGCAAGTTTACAGACCCAGTACTTC. It encodes CASSYGTASLQTQYF.

In this sample, this clonotype turned up a few times. This sequence joins TRBV5-1 and TRBJ2-2, with D perhaps matching TRBD2 (6 bases). V was pared by 0 bases and J by 1 base, with 10 bases between. CDR3 length: 16 amino acids. CDR1 SGHRS and CDR2 YFSETQ come from the germline V gene. CDR3: CASSLVSSGNTGELFF. CDR3 DNA sequence: TGCGCCAGCAGCTTGGTTAGTAGCGGGAACACCGGGGAGCTGTTTTTT. Based on the CDR3 plus reference TRBV5-1 and TRBJ2-2, the full variable domain is KAGVTQTPRYLIKTRGQQVTLSCSPISGHRSVSWYQQTPGQGLQFLFEYFSETQRNKGNFPGRFSGRQFSNSRSEMNVSTLELGDSALYLCASSLVSSGNTGELFFGEGSRLTVL.

This clonotype was observed a handful of times. The CDR3 spells CASSYWRNSQHF. CDR3 coding DNA: TGTGCCAGCAGTTACTGGAGGAACTCCCAGCATTTT. The chain joins TRBV6-2 or TRBV6-3 to TRBJ1-5; D uncertain. The V end lost 1 base, the J end lost 11 bases, and 9 bases lay between the germline ends. CDR1 and CDR2 (germline): MNHEY, SVGEGT. This CDR3 has 12 residues.

This clonotype appeared many times. V usage is TRBV7-8 and J usage is TRBJ1-4; D not certain. The CDR3 is 14 residues long. V lost 3 bases and J 2 bases, leaving 7 bases between the germline ends. CDR1 and CDR2 (germline): SGHVS, FQNEAQ. This CDR3 is CASSFHTTNEKLFF. As DNA, the CDR3 is TGTGCCAGCAGCTTTCACACGACTAATGAAAAACTGTTTTTT.

This clonotype has just a few counts. The V call is TRBV29-1, the J call TRBJ2-1; D remains unclear. Germline V gene lookup returns CDR1 SQVTM and CDR2 ANQGSEA. With 4 bases removed from V and 10 bases from J, the gap between germline ends came to 17 bases. The CDR3 totals 13 residues. The CDR3 region has the DNA TGCAGCGTTGCGGCACTCCTATTGAGAGAGCAGTTCTTC. It codes for CSVAALLLREQFF.

The chain is built from TRBV6-2 or TRBV6-3 and TRBJ2-1; 15 bases agree with TRBD2. V shed 5 bases and J 7 bases; nucleotides not matched to a gene: 6. There are 16 residues in the CDR3. The germline gives CDR1 MNHEY, CDR2 SVGEGT. DNA for the CDR3: TGTGCCAGCAGTACCCGGACTAGCGGGGGGGCTAATGAGCAGTTCTTC. The encoded protein is CASSTRTSGGANEQFF.

This clonotype has a count of ten or more. The gene calls are TRBV5-1 and TRBJ2-3; tentatively, D is TRBD2 (5 bases). CDR1 and CDR2 (germline): SGHRS, YFSETQ. V gave up 1 base and J gave up 4 bases, with 13 bases separating them. The length of the CDR3 is 15 residues. The CDR3 DNA is TGCGCCAGCAGCTTGTGGGGTAGCGTGGCAGATACGCAGTATTTT. It yields the protein CASSLWGSVADTQYF. The full variable domain, rest sourced from reference TRBV5-1 and TRBJ2-3, is KAGVTQTPRYLIKTRGQQVTLSCSPISGHRSVSWYQQTPGQGLQFLFEYFSETQRNKGNFPGRFSGRQFSNSRSEMNVSTLELGDSALYLCASSLWGSVADTQYFGPGTRLTVL.

This chain joins TRBV28 and TRBJ2-7; TRBD1 matches 8 bases. CDR1 is MDHEN and CDR2 is SYDVKM in the germline V gene. J gave up 5 bases and V 8 bases, and 17 bases lay outside the gene matches. This CDR3 has 16 residues. CDR3 amino acids: CASSISGQGRHDEQYF. CDR3 nucleotides: TGTGCCAGCTCAATATCTGGACAGGGCCGTCATGACGAGCAGTACTTC.

This clonotype was seen a few times. J is TRBJ2-2 and V is TRBV20-1; 7 nucleotides agree with TRBD2. The CDR3 runs to 16 residues. Looked up from germline, CDR1 is DFQATT and CDR2 is SNEGSKA (reference sequence). After removal of 5 bases from V and 1 base from J, the junction contained 10 bases not matched to a gene. CDR3 coding DNA: TGCAGTGCTGGGGAGGGGTTAAGGAGGAACACCGGGGAGCTGTTTTTT. Translated: CSAGEGLRRNTGELFF.

The V and J genes are TRBV5-1 and TRBJ2-7, with D possibly matching TRBD1 (5 bases). The CDR3 runs 16 residues. The germline V and J ends were trimmed by 0 bases and 0 bases, with 13 bases remaining between them. The germline V gene encodes CDR1 SGHRS and CDR2 YFSETQ. For the CDR3, the DNA is TGCGCCAGCAGCTTGGAGGGGTACCAGAGCTCCTACGAGCAGTACTTC. Translating it yields CASSLEGYQSSYEQYF.

This sequence joins TRBV5-1 and TRBJ1-1; tentatively, D is TRBD1 (6 bases). From germline, CDR1 is SGHRS and CDR2 YFSETQ. The CDR3 is made up of 16 amino acids. The V gene lost 4 bases and the J gene lost 0 bases, with 16 bases spanning the gap. DNA for the CDR3: TGCGCCAGCAGCCGAAAGGCTGGGACATTGAACACTGAAGCTTTCTTT. Translation gives CASSRKAGTLNTEAFF. The full variable domain, completed using reference TRBV5-1 and TRBJ1-1, is KAGVTQTPRYLIKTRGQQVTLSCSPISGHRSVSWYQQTPGQGLQFLFEYFSETQRNKGNFPGRFSGRQFSNSRSEMNVSTLELGDSALYLCASSRKAGTLNTEAFFGQGTRLTVV.

The rearrangement uses TRBV12-3 or TRBV12-4 and TRBJ2-2; D ambiguous. There are 17 residues in the CDR3. Trimming stripped 3 bases from V and 1 base from J, with 15 bases between. This CDR3 reads CASSFKPFLRNTGELFF. The CDR3 DNA follows: TGTGCCAGCAGTTTTAAGCCCTTTCTGAGGAACACCGGGGAGCTGTTTTTT.

This clonotype appeared a few times. The chain couples TRBV7-3 to TRBJ1-1, with no clear D. V was pared by 5 bases and J by 2 bases, with 9 bases between. CDR1 is SGHTA and CDR2 is FQGTGA in the germline V gene. This CDR3 spans 13 amino acids. CDR3 nucleotide sequence: TGTGCCAGCAGCACTCAAGCCAACACTGAAGCTTTCTTT. Encoded protein: CASSTQANTEAFF.

Many counts were recorded for this clonotype. The chain uses TRBV7-9 and TRBJ2-2, with unresolved D. The V gene lost 3 bases and the J gene lost 5 bases, with 7 bases spanning the gap. Per germline, CDR1 SEHNR and CDR2 FQNEAQ (reference sequence). This CDR3 region has 13 residues. The DNA of the CDR3 is TGTGCCAGCAGCTTGACCTTAACCGGGGAGCTGTTTTTT. It yields the protein CASSLTLTGELFF.

This clonotype has only a few counts. This rearrangement joins TRBV7-2 to TRBJ2-5; D unclear. This CDR3 is built from 17 residues. Germline V gene sequence: CDR1 SGHTA, CDR2 FQGNSA. V was shortened by 5 bases and J by 4 bases, with 23 bases between the two germline ends. As DNA, the CDR3 is TGTGCCAGCAGCCTACACACCCTACTTTGGGGATCAGAGACCCAGTACTTC. Translation gives CASSLHTLLWGSETQYF.

This clonotype was counted at least ten times. The chain employs TRBV7-2 and TRBJ2-3, with a weak D call TRBD1 (5 bases). The germline V and J ends were trimmed by 5 bases and 6 bases, with 15 bases remaining between them. The CDR3 has 14 amino acids. Germline V gives CDR1 SGHTA, CDR2 FQGNSA. The CDR3 is CASSPWSQGDTQYF. CDR3 nucleotides: TGTGCCAGCAGCCCCTGGTCGCAGGGCGATACGCAGTATTTT.

V gene TRBV6-5 combines with J gene TRBJ2-7; D ambiguous. This CDR3 spans 11 amino acids. Germline CDR1 MNHEY, CDR2 SVGAGI. Trimming left V 10 bases short and J 2 bases short, with 9 bases between. CDR3 sequence reads: CATGPTYEQYF. CDR3 DNA sequence: TGTGCCACAGGACCCACCTACGAGCAGTACTTC.

This clonotype was found a few times. The J gene is TRBJ1-2, the V gene TRBV15; unclear D gene. The germline gives CDR1 LNHNV, CDR2 YYDKDF (reference sequence). V lost 0 bases and J lost 4, with 9 bases in between. There are 14 residues in the CDR3. CDR3 sequence: CATSREAAGYGYTF. In nucleotides, the CDR3 is TGTGCCACCAGCAGAGAGGCAGCGGGCTATGGCTACACCTTC.

The CDR3: CASSVTQGTHWQFF. DNA of the CDR3: TGTGCCAGCAGCGTAACACAGGGGACCCACTGGCAGTTCTTT. V gene TRBV9 combines with J gene TRBJ1-1; TRBD1 matches 7 bases. V lost 1 base, J lost 14 bases, and 14 bases stayed unmatched. Germline V gene sequence: CDR1 SGDLS, CDR2 YYNGEE. The CDR3 is 14 amino acids.

This clonotype was recorded many times. V and J are TRBV6-2 or TRBV6-3 and TRBJ2-1; 8 nucleotides match TRBD2. CDR3 length: 16 residues. Germline V CDR1 and CDR2: MNHEY, SVGEGT. V gave up 7 bases and J gave up 0 bases; unmatched junction bases: 8. The CDR3 DNA sequence: TGTGCCAGCACCCGGACTAGCCGGAGCTCCTACAATGAGCAGTTCTTC. Translation gives CASTRTSRSSYNEQFF.